These 22 T cell receptor beta chains share one sample of origin, sequenced in a study of T cells in Graves' hyperthyroidism and ophthalmopathy. Regions amplified from RNA transcripts were the TCR beta CDR3 regions. RT-PCR in the first round (using the HTBI primer set) targeted the TCR CDR3. Via MiXCR, TCRdb re-called the multiplex PCR reads, giving one row per CDR3 protein. The data show 450,000 to 600,000 distinct CDR3 sequences, around 13% seen once. Specimen: blood. These receptors were obtained from a woman in her 40s with Graves' hyperthyroidism.

In its sample, this clonotype was seen a few times. The chain carries TRBV5-6 and TRBJ1-6, with D hard to call. Between the trimmed V and J ends, which lost 5 bases and 8 bases, there was a span of 8 bases. The germline V gene encodes CDR1 SGHDT and CDR2 YYEEEE. CDR3 length: 12 amino acids. CDR3 in amino acids: CASRVGDSPLHF. CDR3 DNA: TGTGCCAGCAGAGTAGGCGATTCACCCCTCCACTTT.

This clonotype was seen at least ten times. The chain links TRBV28 to TRBJ2-1; the D is unclear. Germline assignment: CDR1 MDHEN and CDR2 SYDVKM. CDR3 length: 19 residues. Trimming removed 1 base from V and 5 bases from J, with 24 bases in between. CDR3 DNA sequence: TGTGCCAGCAGTTTATCGGTAGTGGTGGTTGGGCGGACCCACAATGAGCAGTTCTTC. Amino acid sequence: CASSLSVVVVGRTHNEQFF.

This clonotype was counted many times. The V and J genes are TRBV5-8 and TRBJ2-2; D may be TRBD2 (5 bases). Trimming cost V 0 bases and J 4 bases, with 7 bases left between them. The CDR3 contains 14 residues. The germline V gene encodes CDR1 SGHTS and CDR2 YDEGEE. CDR3 DNA: TGTGCCAGCAGCTTGGGCCGGGGCACCGGGGAGCTGTTTTTT. This encodes CASSLGRGTGELFF.

This clonotype was seen only once. The V gene is TRBV11-2, the J gene TRBJ2-1, with 8 bases matching TRBD2. CDR3 length: 16 residues. The V gene's germline CDR1 is SGHAT and CDR2 FQNNGV. Trimming removed 5 bases from V and 2 bases from J; junction bases left unmatched: 8. The CDR3 loop reads CASSALLAVTYNEQFF. The DNA of the CDR3 is TGTGCCAGCAGCGCCCTACTAGCGGTAACCTACAATGAGCAGTTCTTC.

CDR3 in amino acids: CASSSGTLSQETQYF. The CDR3 nucleotides are TGCGCCAGCAGCTCCGGGACGCTTTCACAAGAGACCCAGTACTTC. The chain combines TRBV5-1 with TRBJ2-5; the D gene could be TRBD1 or TRBD2 (5 bases each). Germline V gene lookup returns CDR1 SGHRS and CDR2 YFSETQ. Between the trimmed V and J ends, which lost 3 bases and 2 bases, there was a span of 14 bases. The CDR3 is 15 residues long.

This clonotype was recorded many times. The chain joins TRBV11-2 to TRBJ2-3; 8 bases align to TRBD2. The CDR3 sequence is 16 residues long. Looked up from germline, CDR1 is SGHAT and CDR2 is FQNNGV. The V gene end was trimmed by 5 bases and the J gene end by 5 bases; junction bases not matched to a gene: 12. This CDR3 is CASSPREGPIIDTQYF. The CDR3 DNA is TGTGCCAGCAGCCCACGGGAGGGCCCTATTATAGATACGCAGTATTTT.

This clonotype was recorded many times. The chain couples TRBV5-1 to TRBJ1-2; TRBD1 matches at 9 bases. The CDR3 is 14 amino acids. Germline loops: CDR1 SGHRS, CDR2 YFSETQ. V lost 3 bases, J lost 10 bases, and 10 bases stayed unmatched. CDR3 sequence: CASSWGQGGTDYTF. CDR3 DNA sequence: TGCGCCAGCAGCTGGGGACAGGGAGGTACTGACTACACCTTC. The variable domain in full, with the rest retrieved from reference TRBV5-1 and TRBJ1-2, is KAGVTQTPRYLIKTRGQQVTLSCSPISGHRSVSWYQQTPGQGLQFLFEYFSETQRNKGNFPGRFSGRQFSNSRSEMNVSTLELGDSALYLCASSWGQGGTDYTFGSGTRLTVV.

This clonotype was seen at least ten times. The rearrangement joins TRBV2 to TRBJ1-2, with TRBD1 as a possible D gene (5 bases). CDR3 length: 17 amino acids. From germline, CDR1 is SNHLY and CDR2 FYNNEI. Trimming cost V 0 bases and J 5 bases, with 19 bases left between them. The CDR3 nucleotides read TGTGCCAGCAGTGAAGCGCCTGATTTCCAGGGAGGGTATGGCTACACCTTC. Translating it yields CASSEAPDFQGGYGYTF.

This clonotype showed up many times. The chain has TRBV15 and TRBJ2-7, with 11 positions matching TRBD1. J gave up 2 bases and V 3 bases, and 0 bases lay outside the gene matches. This CDR3 is 14 amino acids long. Germline V lookup: CDR1 LNHNV, CDR2 YYDKDF (reference sequence). In DNA form, the CDR3 reads TGTGCCACCAGCAGGGACAGGGGGCCCTACGAGCAGTACTTC. This translates into CATSRDRGPYEQYF.

For this clonotype: This could be a read error, since a much larger clone is one nucleotide away. CDR3 sequence reads: CASSSNSGSPANEQFF. CDR3 nucleotides: TGCGCCAGCAGCTCCAATAGCGGGAGCCCAGCCAATGAGCAGTTCTTC. The chain has TRBV5-1 and TRBJ2-1, with TRBD2 matching 9 bases. This CDR3 contains 16 residues. CDR1 is SGHRS, CDR2 YFSETQ, per germline. V trimming: 3 bases; J trimming: 6 bases; junction bases outside the gene matches: 10.

This clonotype was seen repeatedly, ten times or more. The J gene is TRBJ2-1, the V gene TRBV5-1, with 11 bases lining up with TRBD2. V lost 4 bases to trimming and J lost 8 bases; unmatched junction nucleotides: 11. The length of the CDR3 is 16 residues. Germline lookup yields CDR1 SGHRS and CDR2 YFSETQ. The CDR3 loop is CASSRMTSGIKDEQFF. The CDR3 DNA sequence: TGCGCCAGCAGCCGGATGACTAGCGGGATAAAGGATGAGCAGTTCTTC.

As DNA, the CDR3 is TGCAGCGCCAAGACAGTGAACACTGAAGCTTTCTTT. Its translation is CSAKTVNTEAFF. The V call is TRBV29-1, the J call TRBJ1-1, with D tentatively TRBD1 (5 bases). Germline V gene data show CDR1 as SQVTM and CDR2 as ANQGSEA. The CDR3 totals 12 residues. The V gene lost 7 bases and the J gene lost 0 bases, with 9 bases spanning the gap.

This clonotype was recorded a few times. The chain links TRBV9 to TRBJ2-6, with a weak D call TRBD1 (6 bases). V lost 4 bases, J lost 0 bases, and 17 bases lay in between. This CDR3 region has 18 residues. CDR1 and CDR2 from the germline V gene are SGDLS and YYNGEE. This CDR3 is CASSHPADSYSGANVLTF. In DNA, the CDR3 is TGTGCCAGCAGCCACCCGGCGGACAGCTACTCTGGGGCCAACGTCCTGACTTTC. Full variable domain (remainder filled in from reference TRBV9 and TRBJ2-6): DSGVTQTPKHLITATGQRVTLRCSPRSGDLSVYWYQQSLDQGLQFLIQYYNGEERAKGNILERFSAQQFPDLHSELNLSSLELGDSALYFCASSHPADSYSGANVLTFGAGSRLTVL.

This chain joins TRBV6-1 and TRBJ2-4, with D hard to call. Germline assignment: CDR1 MNHNS and CDR2 SASEGT. This CDR3 has 13 amino acids. The V gene lost 3 bases and the J gene lost 4 bases, with 7 bases spanning the gap. This CDR3 reads CASSEVQKNIQYF. In DNA form, the CDR3 reads TGTGCCAGCAGTGAGGTACAGAAAAACATTCAGTACTTC.

In this sample, this clonotype turned up many times. The V and J genes are TRBV10-3 and TRBJ2-7; D is unresolved. Per germline, CDR1 ENHRY and CDR2 SYGVKD. Trimming cost V 6 bases and J 7 bases, with 16 bases left between them. The CDR3 spans 13 residues. CDR3 sequence: CAISPMDRLEQYF. The CDR3 nucleotides are TGTGCCATCAGCCCGATGGACCGCTTGGAGCAGTACTTC.

This clonotype was seen many times. CDR3 sequence (DNA): TGTGCCAGCAGCCATGCGGGGGGGAGTGAGCAGTTCTTC. Translation gives CASSHAGGSEQFF. The J gene is TRBJ2-1, the V gene TRBV14; 9 positions match TRBD2. CDR3 length: 13 amino acids. With 3 bases clipped from V and 9 bases from J, the junction kept 3 bases outside the gene matches. Looked up from germline, CDR1 is SGHDN and CDR2 is FVKESK. Complete variable domain (other parts from reference TRBV14 and TRBJ2-1): EAGVTQFPSHSVIEKGQTVTLRCDPISGHDNLYWYRRVMGKEIKFLLHFVKESKQDESGMPNNRFLAERTGGTYSTLKVQPAELEDSGVYFCASSHAGGSEQFFGPGTRLTVL.

The chain employs TRBV5-1 and TRBJ2-3; 7 bases line up with TRBD2. This CDR3 contains 18 residues. Losses at the gene ends were 0 bases for V and 0 bases for J; bases not matched to a gene: 10. Germline values: CDR1 SGHRS, CDR2 YFSETQ. The CDR3 reads CASSLALTSASSTDTQYF. The DNA of the CDR3 is TGCGCCAGCAGCTTGGCCCTAACTAGCGCTTCTAGCACAGATACGCAGTATTTT. Full variable domain (remainder filled in from reference TRBV5-1 and TRBJ2-3): KAGVTQTPRYLIKTRGQQVTLSCSPISGHRSVSWYQQTPGQGLQFLFEYFSETQRNKGNFPGRFSGRQFSNSRSEMNVSTLELGDSALYLCASSLALTSASSTDTQYFGPGTRLTVL.

This clonotype was seen many times. The V and J genes are TRBV20-1 and TRBJ1-1; 7 bases line up with TRBD1. The V gene's germline CDR1 is DFQATT and CDR2 SNEGSKA (reference sequence). J was trimmed by 0 bases and V by 5 bases; bases with no gene match: 6. CDR3 length: 14 amino acids. The CDR3 sequence: CSASAGTVNTEAFF. The CDR3 DNA reads TGCAGTGCTTCCGCCGGGACAGTGAACACTGAAGCTTTCTTT.

This clonotype was counted at least ten times. The chain carries TRBV11-2 and TRBJ2-1, with 7 nucleotides matching TRBD1. Germline V gene data show CDR1 as SGHAT and CDR2 as FQNNGV. The CDR3 has 13 amino acids. J gave up 9 bases and V 5 bases, and 7 bases lay outside the gene matches. CDR3 nucleotide sequence: TGTGCCAGCAGCCTGGACAGGCAAAGTGAGCAGTTCTTC. Amino acid sequence: CASSLDRQSEQFF.

This clonotype occurred many times. This chain connects TRBV5-1 to TRBJ2-7; 7 bases line up with TRBD1. The CDR3 runs 14 residues. With 5 bases clipped from V and 2 bases from J, the junction kept 7 bases outside the gene matches. CDR1 and CDR2 from the germline V gene are SGHRS and YFSETQ. CDR3: CASRPTGQAYEQYF. The CDR3 DNA is TGCGCCAGCAGGCCGACAGGGCAAGCCTACGAGCAGTACTTC.

The chain couples TRBV5-1 to TRBJ2-5; D call uncertain. The V end was cut by 4 bases, the J end by 3 bases, with 16 bases between. This CDR3 contains 15 residues. The germline CDR1 and CDR2 sequences are SGHRS and YFSETQ. CDR3 coding DNA: TGCGCCAGCAGCCTACTCCGGACCTATGAAGAGACCCAGTACTTC. Its translation is CASSLLRTYEETQYF.

This clonotype has a count of ten or more. The rearrangement joins TRBV5-1 to TRBJ2-5; unclear D gene. The CDR3 runs 15 residues. Trimming took off 4 bases at V and 7 bases at J, with 20 bases between the two ends. Looked up from germline, CDR1 is SGHRS and CDR2 is YFSETQ. As DNA, the CDR3 is TGCGCCAGCAGCGCAGGTAGGACCACGGAACCGACCCAGTACTTC. Its protein is CASSAGRTTEPTQYF.